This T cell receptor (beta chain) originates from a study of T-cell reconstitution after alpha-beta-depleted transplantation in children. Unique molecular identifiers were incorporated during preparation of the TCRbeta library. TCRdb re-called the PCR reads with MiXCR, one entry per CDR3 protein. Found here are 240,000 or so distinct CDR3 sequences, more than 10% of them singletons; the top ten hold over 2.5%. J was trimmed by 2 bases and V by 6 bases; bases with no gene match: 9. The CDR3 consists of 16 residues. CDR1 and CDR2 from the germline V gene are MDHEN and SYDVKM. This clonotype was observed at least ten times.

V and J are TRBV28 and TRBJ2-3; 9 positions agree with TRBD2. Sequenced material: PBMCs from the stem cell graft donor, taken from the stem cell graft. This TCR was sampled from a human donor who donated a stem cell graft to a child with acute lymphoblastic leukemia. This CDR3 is CASSPPTSGYTDTQYF. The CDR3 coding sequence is TGTGCCAGCAGCCCCCCCACTAGCGGGTACACAGATACGCAGTATTTT. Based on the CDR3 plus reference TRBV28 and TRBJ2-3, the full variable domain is DVKVTQSSRYLVKRTGEKVFLECVQDMDHENMFWYRQDPGLGLRLIYFSYDVKMKEKGDIPEGYSVSREKKERFSLILESASTNQTSMYLCASSPPTSGYTDTQYFGPGTRLTVL.